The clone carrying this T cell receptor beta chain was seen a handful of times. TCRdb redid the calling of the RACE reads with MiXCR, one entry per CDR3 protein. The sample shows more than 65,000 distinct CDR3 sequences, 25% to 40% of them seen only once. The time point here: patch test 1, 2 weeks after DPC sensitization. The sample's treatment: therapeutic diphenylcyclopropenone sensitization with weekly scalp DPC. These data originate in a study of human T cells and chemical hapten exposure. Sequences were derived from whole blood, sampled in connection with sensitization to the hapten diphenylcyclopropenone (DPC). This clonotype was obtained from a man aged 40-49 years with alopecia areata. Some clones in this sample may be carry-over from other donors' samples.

The CDR3 sequence: CASRMGQRDTQYF. Here the CDR3 DNA reads TGTGCCAGCAGGATGGGACAGAGAGATACGCAGTATTTT. The chain recombines TRBV2 with TRBJ2-3, with TRBD1 matching over 7 bases. The CDR3 runs to 13 residues. Germline CDR1 is SNHLY and CDR2 is FYNNEI. Trimming at V came to 6 bases and at J to 5 bases, leaving 5 bases not matched to a gene.